This is a list of T cell receptor beta chains from one sample in a study of cytomegalovirus exposure and HLA in healthy donors. Using immunoSEQ multiplex PCR, the repertoire was profiled, and TCRdb retains in-frame clones only, with some absent. The table records over 130,000 clones, more than 75% of them present only once. The sequenced material came from PBMCs. The receptors here all came from a man aged 18-30 years in good health and CMV-seropositive. CDR3s leave out the opening cysteine and the closing phenylalanine or tryptophan. Part of the rows lack a size; the others show once, few, many or a class for expanded clones.

V	size	J	CDR3
TRBV30	few	TRBJ1-4	AWTLKTGSNEKLF
TRBV6-5	NA	TRBJ1-1	ASSLWADTEAF
TRBV5-6	NA	TRBJ1-1	ASSLVGQITEAF
TRBV30	NA	TRBJ1-3	AWTGGSGNTIY
TRBV5-4	NA	TRBJ2-7	ASSTGSAEQY
TRBV11-1	NA	TRBJ2-1	ASRRSPVSYNEQF
TRBV5-4	NA	TRBJ2-6	ASSSGHAGANVLT
TRBV29-1	NA	TRBJ1-3	SVGYGNTIY
TRBV30	NA	TRBJ2-7	AWSAGQGQRQY
TRBV5-5	NA	TRBJ2-7	ASSNNRDSYEQY
TRBV19	NA	TRBJ1-2	ASSIPEGQGNYGYT
TRBV6-1	NA	TRBJ2-5	ASSPSGGWETQY
TRBV5-6	many	TRBJ2-7	ASSLVRGEQY
TRBV6-1	NA	TRBJ1-1	ASSGDRRSLMNTEAF
TRBV2	NA	TRBJ1-5	ASSANRGGNQPQH
TRBV5-1	NA	TRBJ1-1	ASSLDGGVGTEAF
TRBV4-1	NA	TRBJ2-7	ASSRPPGQGSYEQY
TRBV7-8	NA	TRBJ1-5	ASSLRSLNSNQPQH
TRBV30	NA	TRBJ1-3	ACVSGTYVSGNTIY
TRBV6-6	NA	TRBJ2-7	ASTTGRGRSPEQY
TRBV6-1	NA	TRBJ1-1	ASMAQEAF
TRBV15	NA	TRBJ1-2	ATSREEGDGYT
TRBV19	NA	TRBJ1-2	ASNRLTGGYT
TRBV6-5	NA	TRBJ2-7	ASSTQGYEQY
TRBV7-9	once	TRBJ1-1	ASSRRTENTEAF
TRBV10-3	NA	TRBJ2-3	AISLNRGSTDTQY
TRBV6-5	NA	TRBJ2-3	ASRSGRGATDTQY
TRBV7-9	NA	TRBJ2-1	ASSLERIGEQF
TRBV15	NA	TRBJ2-1	ATSRGAGGFYNEQF
TRBV5-1	once	TRBJ2-5	ASSSTGLASETQY
TRBV2	NA	TRBJ2-3	ASSDRGAYTDTQY
TRBV19	NA	TRBJ2-7	ASSSRTGPYEQY
TRBV5-4	NA	TRBJ1-5	ASSLDAGDQPQH
TRBV6-1	NA	TRBJ2-4	ASRATGPKGNIQY
TRBV29-1	NA	TRBJ2-2	SVGLAVNTGELF
TRBV6-5	NA	TRBJ1-2	ANQERTGVLYGYT
TRBV30	NA	TRBJ1-2	AWGTGTGGGYT
TRBV25-1	NA	TRBJ2-6	ASSEGHNGISGANVLT
TRBV2	NA	TRBJ2-3	ASSAGLGTDTQY